The clone carrying this T cell receptor (beta chain) occurred many times. Its antigen remains unknown. In each sample, at least 6 million PBMCs were isolated. The V gene's germline CDR1 is ENHRY and CDR2 SYGVKD. J gave up 7 bases and V 2 bases, and 7 bases lay outside the gene matches. The CDR3 consists of 15 residues. The second PCR ran about 6 to 11 cycles with a sample-barcoded 5' primer and J-beta primers. TCRdb fed the 5' RACE reads into MiXCR, producing one record per CDR3 protein. Altogether 650,000 to 1,000,000 distinct CDR3 sequences are present, 35% to 40% being singletons, with the ten largest covering 10% to 15%. This record belongs to a study of blood T cells in healthy people across ages. Study information: When template switching was applied, about one barcoded beta molecule was captured per two T cells.

Study conclusions and caveats: Among T cells, TCR beta diversity per million cells dropped roughly linearly as age rose. Leaving the PBMCs unsorted stopped any conclusive comparison of naive versus antigen-experienced cells.

The specimen was blood. The sequence was collected from a man between 18 and 29 years old in good health. The chain employs TRBV10-3 and TRBJ2-4; 8 bases map to TRBD2. CDR3 nucleotide sequence: TGTGCCATCAGTGAGAATAGCGGGGCCGAGAACATTCAGTACTTC. Its translation is CAISENSGAENIQYF.